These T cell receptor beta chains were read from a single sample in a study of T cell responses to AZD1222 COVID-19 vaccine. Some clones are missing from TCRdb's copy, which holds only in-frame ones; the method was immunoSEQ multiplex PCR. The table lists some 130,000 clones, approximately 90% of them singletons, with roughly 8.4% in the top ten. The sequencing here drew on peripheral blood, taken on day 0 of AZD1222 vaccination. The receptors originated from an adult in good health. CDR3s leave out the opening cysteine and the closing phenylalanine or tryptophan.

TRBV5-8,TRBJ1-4,ASSLRAANEKLF
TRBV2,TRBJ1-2,ASRTGTTYGYT
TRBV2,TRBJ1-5,ASSLQGSRNQPQH
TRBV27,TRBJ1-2,ASSLEQGIPRYT
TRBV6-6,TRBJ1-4,ASTAGWVGEKLF
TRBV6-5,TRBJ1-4,ASRRGQRNEKLF
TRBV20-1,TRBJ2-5,SASAPRGRGYQETQY
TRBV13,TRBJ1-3,ASSLYTGTGNTIY
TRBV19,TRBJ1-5,ASSIKDRGWGQPQH
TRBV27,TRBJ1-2,ASGVTTGWRGYT
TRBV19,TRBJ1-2,ASSISGKYGYT
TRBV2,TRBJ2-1,ASSGQLHMDEQF
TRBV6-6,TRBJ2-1,ASSSVGLAGNEQF
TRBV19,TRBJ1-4,ASSLSGQREKLF
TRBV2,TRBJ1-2,ASSELGRHGYT
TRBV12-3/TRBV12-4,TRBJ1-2,ASSLFGNYGYT
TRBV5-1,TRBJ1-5,ASSIGTLMGQPQH
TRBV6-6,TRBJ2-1,ASSPSPADQF
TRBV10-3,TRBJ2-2,AISESWSGELF
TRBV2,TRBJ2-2,ASSERDRGSAGELF
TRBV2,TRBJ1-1,ASRDSNTEAF
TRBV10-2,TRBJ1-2,ASRQQGEERNNYGYT
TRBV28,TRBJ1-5,ASSPQGAGGNQPQH
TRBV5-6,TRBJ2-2,ASRRQLAGNTGELF
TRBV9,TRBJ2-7,ASSVGLVREQY
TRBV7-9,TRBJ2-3,ASSLLLGDTQY
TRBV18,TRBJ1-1,ASSPPHTEAF
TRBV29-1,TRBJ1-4,SVVPGLSEKLF
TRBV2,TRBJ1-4,ASSETWVGEKLF
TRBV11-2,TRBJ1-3,ASSLSGGPSGNTIY
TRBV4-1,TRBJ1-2,ASSQPGQGVGYT
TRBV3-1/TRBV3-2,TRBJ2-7,ASSPDRVREQY
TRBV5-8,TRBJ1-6,ASSLPTGDLNSPLH
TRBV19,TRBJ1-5,ASSIGAQGMSNQPQH